This T cell receptor beta chain was recorded in a study of CD4 and CD8 cells across lung adenocarcinoma regions. This CDR3 region has 20 residues. Germline values: CDR1 ENHRY, CDR2 SYGVKD. This clonotype was found once. An end of the junction differs from the germline gene, which may be a read error. Localized lung adenocarcinoma, a non-small cell lung cancer, affected the donors. TCRdb reprocessed the PCR reads via MiXCR and lists one record per CDR3 protein. The sample carries approximately 19,000 distinct CDR3 sequences, around 46% recorded once. The sample comprised CD8+ T cells from the margin of a lung tumor. The sequence was obtained from a male donor with lung adenocarcinoma. The CD4 and CD8 labels of this study may be unreliable. V usage is TRBV10-3 and J usage is TRBJ2-3, with TRBD2 as a possible D gene (6 bases). CDR3 bases: TGTGCCATCAGTGATAGGTCCAACACCTCGGGGAGGTCATCCACAGATACGCAGTACTTT. This gives the protein CAISDRSNTSGRSSTDTQYF.